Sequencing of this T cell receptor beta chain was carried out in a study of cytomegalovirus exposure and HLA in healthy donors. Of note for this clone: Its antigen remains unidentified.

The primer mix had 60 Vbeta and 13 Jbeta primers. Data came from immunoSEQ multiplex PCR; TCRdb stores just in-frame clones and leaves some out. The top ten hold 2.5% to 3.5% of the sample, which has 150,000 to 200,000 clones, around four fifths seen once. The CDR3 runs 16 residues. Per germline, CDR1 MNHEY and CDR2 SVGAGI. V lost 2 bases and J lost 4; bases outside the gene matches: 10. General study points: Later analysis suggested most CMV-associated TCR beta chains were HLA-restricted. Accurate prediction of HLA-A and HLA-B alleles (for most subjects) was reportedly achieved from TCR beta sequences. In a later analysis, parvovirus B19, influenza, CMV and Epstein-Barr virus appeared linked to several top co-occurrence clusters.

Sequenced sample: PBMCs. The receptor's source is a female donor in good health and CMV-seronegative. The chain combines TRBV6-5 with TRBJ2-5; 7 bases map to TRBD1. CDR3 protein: CASSYSPTGVRETQYF. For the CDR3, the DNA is TGTGCCAGCAGTTACAGCCCCACAGGGGTACGAGAGACCCAGTACTTC.